Reported below is one T cell receptor beta chain. Authors' data handling: Amplification with reference gene primers provided the estimates of nucleated cell counts. Using immunoSEQ multiplex PCR, the repertoire was profiled, and TCRdb retains in-frame clones only, with some absent. V and J calls plus clone size are reproduced from that table; the DNA served to infer D and trimming. This sample has tens of thousands of clones, with approximately 90% found just once. The CDR3 covers 13 residues. V lost 6 bases and J 4 bases, leaving 14 bases between the germline ends. CDR1 is SQVTM and CDR2 is ANQGSEA in the germline V gene. This sample was included in a study of blood T cell repertoires in COVID-19. Study-wide context: Collection of acute and convalescent COVID-19 samples took place in the United States, Italy and Spain. Nucleic acid was either cDNA or gDNA, and it came from T cells, B-cell-depleted T cells, or PBMCs.

The sequencing sample was made of peripheral blood. This chain joins TRBV29-1 and TRBJ2-3; TRBD1 is a possible D gene (6 bases). This clonotype was sampled from an elderly woman with acute or convalescent COVID-19. The CDR3 DNA follows: TGCAGCGTCCCAACAGGGATTTCAGATACGCAGTATTTT. Translated, it gives CSVPTGISDTQYF.